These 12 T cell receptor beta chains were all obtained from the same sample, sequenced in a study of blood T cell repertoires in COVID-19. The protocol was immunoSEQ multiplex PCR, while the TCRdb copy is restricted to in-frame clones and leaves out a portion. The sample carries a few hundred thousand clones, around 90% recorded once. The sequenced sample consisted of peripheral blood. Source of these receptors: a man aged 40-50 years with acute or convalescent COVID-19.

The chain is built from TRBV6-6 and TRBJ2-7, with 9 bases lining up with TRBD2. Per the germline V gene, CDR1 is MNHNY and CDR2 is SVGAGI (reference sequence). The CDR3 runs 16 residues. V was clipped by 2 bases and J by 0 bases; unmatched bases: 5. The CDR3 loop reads CASSYASGASSYEQYF. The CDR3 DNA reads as TGTGCCAGCAGTTACGCTAGCGGGGCCAGCTCCTACGAGCAGTACTTC.

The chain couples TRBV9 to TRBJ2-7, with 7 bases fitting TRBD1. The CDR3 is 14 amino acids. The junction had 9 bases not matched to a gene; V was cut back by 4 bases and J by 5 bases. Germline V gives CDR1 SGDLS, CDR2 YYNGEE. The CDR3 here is CASSLQGRRDEQYF. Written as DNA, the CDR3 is TGTGCCAGCAGCTTACAGGGGCGCCGGGACGAGCAGTACTTC.

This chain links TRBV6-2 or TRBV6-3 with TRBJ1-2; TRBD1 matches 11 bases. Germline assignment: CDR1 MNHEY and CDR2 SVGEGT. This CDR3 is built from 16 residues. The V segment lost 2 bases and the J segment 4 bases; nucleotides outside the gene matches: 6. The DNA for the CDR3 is TGTGCCAGCAGTTACGTTGGGACAGGGGGAGTCTATGGCTACACCTTC. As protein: CASSYVGTGGVYGYTF.

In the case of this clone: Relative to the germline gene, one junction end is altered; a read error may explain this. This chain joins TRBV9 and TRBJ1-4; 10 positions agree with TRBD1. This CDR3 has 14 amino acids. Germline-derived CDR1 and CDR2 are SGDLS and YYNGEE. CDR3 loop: CASSVGTGVEQLFF. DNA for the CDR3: TGTGCCAGCAGCGTCGGGACAGGGGTTGAACAACTGTTTTTT.

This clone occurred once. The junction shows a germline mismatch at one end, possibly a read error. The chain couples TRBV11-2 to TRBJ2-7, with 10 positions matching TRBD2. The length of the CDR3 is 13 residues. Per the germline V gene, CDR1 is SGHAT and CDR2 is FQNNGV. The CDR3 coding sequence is TGTGCCAGCAGCTCCTTGGGGAGCGGGGGGGGAGAGTTC. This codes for CASSSLGSGGGEF.

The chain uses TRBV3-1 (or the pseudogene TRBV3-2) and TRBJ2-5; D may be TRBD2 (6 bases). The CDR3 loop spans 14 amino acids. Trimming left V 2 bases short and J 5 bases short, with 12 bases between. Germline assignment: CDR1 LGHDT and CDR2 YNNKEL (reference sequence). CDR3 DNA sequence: TGTGCCAGCAGCCAACTGACTAGAGTGGAGACCCAGTACTTC. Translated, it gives CASSQLTRVETQYF.

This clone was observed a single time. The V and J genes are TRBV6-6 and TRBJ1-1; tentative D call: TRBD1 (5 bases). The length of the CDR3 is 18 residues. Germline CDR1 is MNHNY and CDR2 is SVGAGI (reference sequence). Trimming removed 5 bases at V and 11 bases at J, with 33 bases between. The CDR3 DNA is TGTGCCAGCAGTCGGTCAGGGTCTAGGTCAACCGTTTTCTTATCGGCTTTCTTT. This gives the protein CASSRSGSRSTVFLSAFF.

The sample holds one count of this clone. CDR3 protein: CATSDPRAETQYF. Written as DNA, the CDR3 is TGTGCCACCAGTGATCCCAGGGCAGAGACCCAGTACTTC. V usage is TRBV24-1 and J usage is TRBJ2-5, with a possible D match to TRBD1 (5 bases). This CDR3 region has 13 residues. V shed 3 bases and J shed 4 bases, with 8 bases lying between them. CDR1 and CDR2 (germline): KGHDR, SFDVKD.

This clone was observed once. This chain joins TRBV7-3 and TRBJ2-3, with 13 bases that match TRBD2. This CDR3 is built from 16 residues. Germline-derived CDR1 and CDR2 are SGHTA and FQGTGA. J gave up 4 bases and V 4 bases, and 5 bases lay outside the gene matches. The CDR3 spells CASSSGLAGAPDTQYF. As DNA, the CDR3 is TGTGCCAGCAGCTCAGGACTAGCGGGGGCCCCAGATACGCAGTATTTT.

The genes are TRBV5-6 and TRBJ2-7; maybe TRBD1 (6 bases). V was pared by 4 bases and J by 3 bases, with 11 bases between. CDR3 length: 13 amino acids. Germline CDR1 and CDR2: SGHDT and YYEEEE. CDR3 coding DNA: TGTGCCAGCAGCCGGGACACCGACTACGAGCAGTACTTC. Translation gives CASSRDTDYEQYF.

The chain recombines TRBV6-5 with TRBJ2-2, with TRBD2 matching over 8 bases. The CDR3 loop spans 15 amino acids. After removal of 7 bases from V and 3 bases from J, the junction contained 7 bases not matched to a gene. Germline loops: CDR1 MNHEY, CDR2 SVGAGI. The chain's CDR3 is CASTSEREYTGELFF. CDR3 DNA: TGTGCCAGCACATCGGAGCGGGAGTACACCGGGGAGCTGTTTTTT.

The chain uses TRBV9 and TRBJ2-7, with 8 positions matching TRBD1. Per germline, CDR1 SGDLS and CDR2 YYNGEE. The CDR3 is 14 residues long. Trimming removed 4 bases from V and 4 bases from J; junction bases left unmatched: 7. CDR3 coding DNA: TGTGCCAGCAGCCGTGGACAGGGAAGTTACGAGCAGTACTTC. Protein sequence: CASSRGQGSYEQYF.